The 21 T cell receptor beta chains below were found in one sample sequenced in a study of blood T cells in healthy people across ages. A sample-barcoded 5' primer and a J-beta primer mix were used in a second PCR of roughly 6 to 12 cycles. Via MiXCR, TCRdb re-called the 5' RACE reads, giving one row per CDR3 protein. The repertoire holds roughly 2 million distinct CDR3 sequences, with around half as singletons. The sequenced sample consisted of blood. These receptors were obtained from a woman in her 40s in good health.

In its sample, this clonotype was seen a few times. The rearrangement uses TRBV7-9 and TRBJ2-4; 15 bases are shared with TRBD2. The J call is uncertain, as TRBJ2-5 better fits the DNA end. Germline V lookup: CDR1 SEHNR, CDR2 FQNEAQ (reference sequence). The CDR3 contains 19 residues. The CDR3 coding sequence is TGTGCCAGCAGCTTAAGGGGACTAGCGGGGGGACAAAGCGGAGAGACCCAGTACTTC. Translating gives CASSLRGLAGGQSGETQYF.

The chain joins TRBV27 to TRBJ2-3; possible D gene TRBD1, 5 bases. Germline-derived CDR1 and CDR2 are MNHEY and SMNVEV (reference sequence). The V end lost 5 bases, the J end lost 0 bases, and 15 bases lay between the germline ends. The CDR3 sequence is 16 residues long. The CDR3 sequence is CASSLTEDPSTDTQYF. The DNA for the CDR3 is TGTGCCAGCAGTCTGACAGAAGACCCTAGCACAGATACGCAGTATTTT.

Only a few counts were recorded for this clonotype. The rearrangement uses TRBV6-2 or TRBV6-3 and TRBJ1-6, with D tentatively TRBD1 (6 bases). This CDR3 is 14 amino acids long. V lost 4 bases and J 7 bases, leaving 11 bases between the germline ends. Germline-derived CDR1 and CDR2 are MNHEY and SVGEGT. CDR3 amino acids: CASSLGHENSPLHF. CDR3 bases: TGTGCCAGCAGTTTGGGACATGAGAATTCACCCCTCCACTTT.

This sequence joins TRBV6-2 or TRBV6-3 and TRBJ2-4; D gene unclear. With the DNA end fitting TRBJ2-5 better, the J assignment may be wrong. The CDR3 sequence is 12 residues long. Germline CDR1 MNHEY, CDR2 SVGEGT. The CDR3 reads CASSSFGETQYF. CDR3 nucleotides: TGTGCCAGCAGTTCCTTCGGGGAGACCCAGTACTTC.

This rearrangement joins TRBV7-9 to TRBJ2-7; D call uncertain. This CDR3 is built from 16 residues. The V gene lost 5 bases and the J gene lost 0 bases, with 17 bases spanning the gap. Germline loops: CDR1 SEHNR, CDR2 FQNEAQ (reference sequence). The CDR3 DNA reads as TGTGCCAGCAGCCGAGATTTCCCTCCAGTCTCCTACGAGCAGTACTTC. Residues: CASSRDFPPVSYEQYF.

V usage is TRBV5-1 and J usage is TRBJ1-2, with 9 bases fitting TRBD1. The CDR3 is 18 amino acids. From germline, CDR1 is SGHRS and CDR2 YFSETQ. J gave up 6 bases and V 1 base, and 16 bases lay outside the gene matches. The CDR3 bases are TGCGCCAGCAGCTTGATTGGCCCGGGACAGGGAAGGGGAAATGGCTACACCTTC. It yields the protein CASSLIGPGQGRGNGYTF.

The chain has TRBV29-1 and TRBJ1-1; TRBD1 agrees at 8 bases. This CDR3 has 13 amino acids. The germline CDR1 and CDR2 sequences are SQVTM and ANQGSEA. Trimming cost V 3 bases and J 5 bases; bases outside gene matches: 5. CDR3 in DNA: TGCAGCGTTGACGACAGGGGTAGAACTGAAGCTTTCTTT. It specifies CSVDDRGRTEAFF.

The chain recombines TRBV6-2 or TRBV6-3 with TRBJ2-3, with D unresolved. V lost 6 bases to trimming and J lost 5 bases, with 9 bases between them. This CDR3 comprises 12 residues. The germline gives CDR1 MNHEY, CDR2 SVGEGT. CDR3 nucleotide sequence: TGTGCCAGCAGCCACTCGGTAGATACGCAGTATTTT. It yields the protein CASSHSVDTQYF.

This clonotype was picked up a small number of times. The V and J genes are TRBV5-1 and TRBJ2-1; D is ambiguous. The J call is doubtful: the DNA matches TRBJ2-7 better. CDR3 size: 13 residues. Germline CDR1 reads SGHRS; CDR2 reads YFSETQ. CDR3 DNA: TGCGCCAGCAGCTTGGAGGTGGAAGGTGAGCAGTACTTC. Its translation: CASSLEVEGEQYF.

This clonotype was found a few times. The V call is TRBV21-1, the J call TRBJ2-4. TRBV21-1 is a documented pseudogene. This CDR3 is 15 amino acids long. The CDR3 region is CASSQRVGAKNIQYF. CDR3 bases: TGTGCCAGCAGCCAAAGGGTCGGAGCCAAAAACATTCAGTACTTC.

This clonotype was seen more than once but under ten times. V usage is TRBV6-5 and J usage is TRBJ2-3, with D tentatively TRBD1 or TRBD2 (5 bases each). This CDR3 is built from 14 residues. Trimming took off 4 bases at V and 5 bases at J, with 13 bases between the two ends. Germline V gives CDR1 MNHEY, CDR2 SVGAGI. The CDR3: CASSSGQGVDTQYF. The CDR3 coding sequence is TGTGCCAGCAGTTCCGGTCAGGGAGTAGATACGCAGTATTTT.

The rearrangement uses TRBV12-3 or TRBV12-4 and TRBJ2-1, with 10 bases that match TRBD1. V trimming: 4 bases; J trimming: 10 bases; junction bases outside the gene matches: 7. The CDR3 length is 14 residues. The CDR3 reads CASSWGQGSQEQFF. The CDR3 DNA is TGTGCCAGCAGTTGGGGACAGGGGTCACAGGAGCAGTTCTTC.

This clonotype turned up a few times. The V call is TRBV7-3, the J call TRBJ2-1, with 7 bases fitting TRBD2. J gave up 3 bases and V 4 bases, and 9 bases lay outside the gene matches. The germline V gene has CDR1 SGHTA and CDR2 FQGTGA. This CDR3 has 16 amino acids. CDR3 in amino acids: CASSSMGGGIYNEQFF. CDR3 bases: TGTGCCAGCAGCTCGATGGGGGGGGGGATCTACAATGAGCAGTTCTTC. Together with reference TRBV7-3 and TRBJ2-1, the CDR3 gives the full variable domain: GAGVSQTPSNKVTEKGKYVELRCDPISGHTALYWYRQSLGQGPEFLIYFQGTGAADDSGLPNDRFFAVRPEGSVSTLKIQRTERGDSAVYLCASSSMGGGIYNEQFFGPGTRLTVL.

This sequence joins TRBV7-3 and TRBJ1-1; D gene uncertain. The CDR3 consists of 13 residues. Looked up from germline, CDR1 is SGHTA and CDR2 is FQGTGA. V lost 8 bases, J lost 0 bases, and 10 bases lay in between. In DNA form, the CDR3 reads TGTGCCAGCGGCCGCGCTTTGAACACTGAAGCTTTCTTT. Its translation: CASGRALNTEAFF.

This clonotype has a single count. The chain employs TRBV4-1 and TRBJ2-3; D unclear. Trimming left V 0 bases short and J 5 bases short, with 9 bases between. This CDR3 has 14 amino acids. Germline CDR1 is MGHRA and CDR2 is YSYEKL. The CDR3 region is CASSQDSTLDTQYF. The CDR3 coding sequence is TGCGCCAGCAGCCAAGATTCGACCTTAGATACGCAGTATTTT.

This chain joins TRBV9 and TRBJ2-1, with 8 bases that match TRBD2. V was pared by 1 base and J by 5 bases, with 11 bases of the junction left unmatched. Germline values: CDR1 SGDLS, CDR2 YYNGEE. This CDR3 comprises 17 residues. The CDR3 DNA sequence: TGTGCCAGCAGCGTAACTAGCGGCTTCAGGATTCACAATGAGCAGTTCTTC. Translation gives CASSVTSGFRIHNEQFF.

The V gene is TRBV20-1, the J gene TRBJ2-7; no firm D call. Germline V gives CDR1 DFQATT, CDR2 SNEGSKA (reference sequence). Trimming left V 2 bases short and J 0 bases short, with 8 bases between. The CDR3 is made up of 13 amino acids. In nucleotides, the CDR3 is TGCAGTGCTAGAAGTGGAACCTCCTACGAGCAGTACTTC. Translating gives CSARSGTSYEQYF.

This clonotype was detected a few times. The chain is built from TRBV7-2 and TRBJ2-1; possibly TRBD1 for D (5 bases). V dropped 6 bases and J dropped 5 bases, with 11 bases sitting between them. The CDR3 covers 13 residues. The germline CDR1 and CDR2 sequences are SGHTA and FQGNSA. The CDR3 is CASSFDSNNEQFF. The CDR3 bases are TGTGCCAGCAGTTTTGACAGCAACAATGAGCAGTTCTTC.

CDR3 protein: CSAAGRNNEQYF. The CDR3 DNA reads as TGCAGTGCTGCCGGGAGAAACAATGAGCAGTACTTC. V usage is TRBV20-1 and J usage is TRBJ2-7; D is possibly TRBD2 (6 bases). CDR1 is DFQATT and CDR2 is SNEGSKA in the germline V gene (reference sequence). The CDR3 runs 12 residues. V shed 5 bases and J shed 7 bases, with 15 bases lying between them.

This clonotype was picked up a small number of times. The rearrangement links TRBV10-1 to TRBJ2-7; weak D call: TRBD1 (5 bases). V was pared by 3 bases and J by 5 bases, with 14 bases between. Germline V gene sequence: CDR1 WNHNN, CDR2 SYGVQD (reference sequence). The CDR3 has 14 residues. The CDR3 DNA is TGCGCCAGCAGTGACTACAGGAGAAAGGACGAGCAGTACTTC. This gives the protein CASSDYRRKDEQYF.

This clonotype was detected only a few times. The V and J genes are TRBV20-1 and TRBJ2-7; 7 bases match TRBD1. The V gene's germline CDR1 is DFQATT and CDR2 SNEGSKA (reference sequence). V lost 6 bases, J lost 7 bases, and 12 bases stayed unmatched. The CDR3 extends over 13 amino acids. The CDR3 here is CSAATGFTEEQYF. DNA for the CDR3: TGCAGTGCCGCGACAGGGTTTACGGAAGAGCAGTACTTC.